This is a list of T cell receptor beta chains from one sample in a study of CD8 T cells in Susac syndrome. TCRdb passed the immunoSEQ multiplex PCR reads through MiXCR, listing each CDR3 protein once. The sample lists 130,000 to 150,000 distinct CDR3 sequences; about 94% were seen once. The sequencing sample was made of CD8+ T cells from PBMCs. The receptor set was obtained from a human donor in good health. The conserved cysteine and the conserved F or W are not part of the CDR3 here.

len	v_gene	j_gene	CDR3aa
13	TRBV4-3	TRBJ2-3	ASSLEGRITDTQY
14	TRBV9	TRBJ2-1	ASSPWGQGLYNEQF
15	TRBV3-1	TRBJ2-5	ASSPFLAGDLQETQY
13	TRBV9	TRBJ2-2	ASSAEDLNTGELF
13	TRBV5-4	TRBJ2-1	ASRDGTSLYNEQF
10	TRBV27	TRBJ2-3	ASSPKGDTQY
15	TRBV3-1	TRBJ2-1	ASSQDSPGRIYNEQF
12	TRBV12-3/TRBV12-4	TRBJ2-7	ASSFRAILDEQY
12	TRBV20-1	TRBJ2-7	SARQREGLDEQY
12	TRBV30	TRBJ2-7	AWDKRGKEDEQY
12	TRBV13	TRBJ2-1	ASRWDRFYNEQF
12	TRBV30	TRBJ2-1	AWTGTSGAGEQF
13	TRBV7-9	TRBJ2-1	ASSPSEREFDEQF
11	TRBV9	TRBJ1-4	ASSPSLGSKLF
11	TRBV12-3/TRBV12-4	TRBJ1-2	ASSVLWTQGYT
12	TRBV4-1	TRBJ2-1	ASSPRTGYNEQF
12	TRBV28	TRBJ2-7	ATEDGFGLYEQY
9	TRBV19	TRBJ2-3	ASRTRDTQY
10	TRBV19	TRBJ1-2	AAEGQLRGYT
11	TRBV15	TRBJ2-2	ATSREPRGELF
11	TRBV29-1	TRBJ2-7	SVEQRGHYEQY
11	TRBV20-1	TRBJ1-1	SAILGGYTEAF
12	TRBV27	TRBJ2-7	ASSQTGAHYEQY
12	TRBV6-2/TRBV6-3	TRBJ2-1	ASTFGAGRNEQF
15	TRBV4-2	TRBJ2-1	ASSQDRRGRGGNEQF
14	TRBV14	TRBJ2-1	ASSQDLAGAYNEQF
13	TRBV27	TRBJ1-2	ASSLSARDDYGYT
12	TRBV11-3	TRBJ2-1	ASSLFGNQNEQF
10	TRBV6-1	TRBJ2-7	ASSGQDYEQY
8	TRBV2	TRBJ1-1	ASSGRGAF
13	TRBV11-1	TRBJ2-1	ASSWGLGGYNEQF
14	TRBV5-6	TRBJ2-3	ASSTVLATSTDTQY
13	TRBV19	TRBJ2-1	ASSRAGGPYNEQF
13	TRBV7-8	TRBJ2-7	ASSLGGGVGYEQY
10	TRBV5-4	TRBJ2-1	ASSLEGNEQF
11	TRBV28	TRBJ2-7	ASNPTGAGEQY
13	TRBV11-2	TRBJ2-1	ASSLGPTTGNEQF
15	TRBV11-2	TRBJ1-5	ASSLDGGRHSNQPQH
16	TRBV3-1	TRBJ2-1	ASSQTSGVSRTYNEQF
13	TRBV4-3	TRBJ1-5	ASSQATGLNQPQH
14	TRBV19	TRBJ2-3	ASSQRDRSFTDTQY
12	TRBV6-6	TRBJ2-1	ASSYGAEINEQF
13	TRBV7-7	TRBJ2-1	ASSINRGFENEQF
11	TRBV6-5	TRBJ1-2	ASSLGTDNGYT
12	TRBV2	TRBJ2-7	ASDHRDRGHEQY